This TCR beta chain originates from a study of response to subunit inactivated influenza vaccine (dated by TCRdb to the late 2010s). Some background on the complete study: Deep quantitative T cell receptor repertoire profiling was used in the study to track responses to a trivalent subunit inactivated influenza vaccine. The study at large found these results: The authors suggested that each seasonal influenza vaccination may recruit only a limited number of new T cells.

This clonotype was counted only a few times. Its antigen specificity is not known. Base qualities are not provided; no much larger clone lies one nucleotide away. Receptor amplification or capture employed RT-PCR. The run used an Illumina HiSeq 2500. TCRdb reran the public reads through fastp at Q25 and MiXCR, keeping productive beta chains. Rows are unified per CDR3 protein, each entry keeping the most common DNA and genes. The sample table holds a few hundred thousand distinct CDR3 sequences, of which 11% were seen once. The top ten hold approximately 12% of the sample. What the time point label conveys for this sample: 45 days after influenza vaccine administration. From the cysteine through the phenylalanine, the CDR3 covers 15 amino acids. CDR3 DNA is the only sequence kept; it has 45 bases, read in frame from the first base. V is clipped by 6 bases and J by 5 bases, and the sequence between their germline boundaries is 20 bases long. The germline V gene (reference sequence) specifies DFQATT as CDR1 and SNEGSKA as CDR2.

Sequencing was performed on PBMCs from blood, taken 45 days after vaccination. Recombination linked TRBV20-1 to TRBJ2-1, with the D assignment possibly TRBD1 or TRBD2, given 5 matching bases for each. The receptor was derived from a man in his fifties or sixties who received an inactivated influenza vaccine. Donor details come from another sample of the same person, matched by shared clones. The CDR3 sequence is CSAKRGQIVHNEQFF. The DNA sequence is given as TGCAGTGCCAAACGGGGCCAGATAGTCCACAATGAGCAGTTCTTC.